The present entry profiles one T cell receptor (beta chain) with its context. Its matching antigen is unknown. This entry belongs to a study of early T cells in non-severe SARS-CoV-2 infection. Study-level information: Chains were unpaired, as sequencing was done on bulk RNA from unsorted whole blood.

The study, taken as a whole, reports: The VDJdb matching leaned toward anti-spike CD8 responses and overlooked private and CD4 specificities.

Each cDNA molecule carried a unique molecular identifier. TCRdb reprocessed the 5' RACE reads via MiXCR and lists one record per CDR3 protein. The data show about 61,000 distinct CDR3 sequences, 11% seen once. Looked up from germline, CDR1 is KGHSH and CDR2 is LQKENI. Trimming removed 3 bases from V and 2 bases from J; junction bases left unmatched: 0. This CDR3 comprises 13 residues. This sequence originates from an adult who was a healthcare worker with PCR-confirmed SARS-CoV-2 infection or an uninfected control (not recorded which). The V call is TRBV18, the J call TRBJ2-5; 7 nucleotides align to TRBD1. The specimen was whole blood. As DNA, the CDR3 is TGTGCCAGCTCACCGGGACAGCAAGAGACCCAGTACTTC. It translates to CASSPGQQETQYF.